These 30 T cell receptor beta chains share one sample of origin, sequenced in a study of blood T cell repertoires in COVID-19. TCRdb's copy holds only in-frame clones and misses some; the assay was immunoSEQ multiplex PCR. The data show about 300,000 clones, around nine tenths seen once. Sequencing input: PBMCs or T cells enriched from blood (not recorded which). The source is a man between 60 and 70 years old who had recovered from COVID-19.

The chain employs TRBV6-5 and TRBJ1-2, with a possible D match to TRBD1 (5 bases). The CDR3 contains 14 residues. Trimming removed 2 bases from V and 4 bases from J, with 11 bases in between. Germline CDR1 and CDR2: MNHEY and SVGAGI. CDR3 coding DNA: TGTGCCAGCAGTTACGGAGGGGCCGTCTATGGCTACACCTTC. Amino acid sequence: CASSYGGAVYGYTF.

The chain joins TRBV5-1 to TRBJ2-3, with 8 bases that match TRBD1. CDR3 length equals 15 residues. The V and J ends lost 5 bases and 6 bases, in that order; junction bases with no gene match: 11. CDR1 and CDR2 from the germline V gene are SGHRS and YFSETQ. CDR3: CASSLSGTGGDTQYF. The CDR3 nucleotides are TGCGCCAGCAGTCTCTCCGGGACAGGTGGGGATACGCAGTATTTT. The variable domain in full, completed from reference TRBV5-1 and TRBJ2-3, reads KAGVTQTPRYLIKTRGQQVTLSCSPISGHRSVSWYQQTPGQGLQFLFEYFSETQRNKGNFPGRFSGRQFSNSRSEMNVSTLELGDSALYLCASSLSGTGGDTQYFGPGTRLTVL.

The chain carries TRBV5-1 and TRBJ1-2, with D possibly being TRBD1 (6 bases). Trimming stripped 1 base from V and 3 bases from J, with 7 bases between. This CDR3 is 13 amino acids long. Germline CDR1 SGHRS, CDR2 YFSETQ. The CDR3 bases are TGCGCCAGCAGCTTGTCAGGGGACTATGGCTACACCTTC. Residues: CASSLSGDYGYTF. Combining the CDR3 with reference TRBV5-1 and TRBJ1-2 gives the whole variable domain KAGVTQTPRYLIKTRGQQVTLSCSPISGHRSVSWYQQTPGQGLQFLFEYFSETQRNKGNFPGRFSGRQFSNSRSEMNVSTLELGDSALYLCASSLSGDYGYTFGSGTRLTVV.

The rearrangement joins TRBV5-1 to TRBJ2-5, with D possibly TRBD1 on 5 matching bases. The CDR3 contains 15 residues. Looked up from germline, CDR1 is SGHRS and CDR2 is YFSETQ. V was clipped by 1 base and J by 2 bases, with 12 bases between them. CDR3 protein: CASSLLTGDQETQYF. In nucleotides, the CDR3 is TGCGCCAGCAGCTTGTTAACAGGAGATCAAGAGACCCAGTACTTC.

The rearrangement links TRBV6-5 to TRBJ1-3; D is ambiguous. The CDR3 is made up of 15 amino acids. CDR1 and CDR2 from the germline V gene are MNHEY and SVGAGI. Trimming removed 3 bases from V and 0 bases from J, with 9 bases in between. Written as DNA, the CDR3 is TGTGCCAGCAGTTATAGAGGCAGCTCTGGAAACACCATATATTTT. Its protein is CASSYRGSSGNTIYF.

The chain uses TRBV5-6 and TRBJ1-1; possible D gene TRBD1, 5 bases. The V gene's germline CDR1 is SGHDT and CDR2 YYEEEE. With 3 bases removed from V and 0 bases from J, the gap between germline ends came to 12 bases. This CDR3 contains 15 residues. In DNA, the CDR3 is TGTGCCAGCAGCTCCCTTCGGACAATGAACACTGAAGCTTTCTTT. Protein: CASSSLRTMNTEAFF.

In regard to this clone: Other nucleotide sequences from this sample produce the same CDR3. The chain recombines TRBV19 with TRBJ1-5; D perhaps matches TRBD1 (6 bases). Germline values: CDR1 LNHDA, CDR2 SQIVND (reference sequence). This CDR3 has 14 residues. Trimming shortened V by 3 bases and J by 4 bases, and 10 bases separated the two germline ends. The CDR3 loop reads CASSIRDTNQPQHF. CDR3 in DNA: TGTGCCAGTAGTATCCGGGACACAAATCAGCCCCAGCATTTT.

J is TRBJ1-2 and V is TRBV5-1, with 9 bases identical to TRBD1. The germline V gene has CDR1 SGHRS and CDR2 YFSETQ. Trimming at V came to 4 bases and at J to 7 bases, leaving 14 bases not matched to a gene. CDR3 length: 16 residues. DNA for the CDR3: TGCGCCAGCAGCATAGGACCCACAGGGGGCGCCTTTGGCTACACCTTC. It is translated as CASSIGPTGGAFGYTF. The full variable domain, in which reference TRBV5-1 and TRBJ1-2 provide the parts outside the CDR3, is KAGVTQTPRYLIKTRGQQVTLSCSPISGHRSVSWYQQTPGQGLQFLFEYFSETQRNKGNFPGRFSGRQFSNSRSEMNVSTLELGDSALYLCASSIGPTGGAFGYTFGSGTRLTVV.

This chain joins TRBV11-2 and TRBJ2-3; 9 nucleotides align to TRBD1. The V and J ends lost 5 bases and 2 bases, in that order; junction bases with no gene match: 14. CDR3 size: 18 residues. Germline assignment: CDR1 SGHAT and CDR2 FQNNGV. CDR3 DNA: TGTGCCAGCAGCCGAGGAGGGGGACAGGGTTACCCCACAGATACGCAGTATTTT. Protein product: CASSRGGGQGYPTDTQYF.

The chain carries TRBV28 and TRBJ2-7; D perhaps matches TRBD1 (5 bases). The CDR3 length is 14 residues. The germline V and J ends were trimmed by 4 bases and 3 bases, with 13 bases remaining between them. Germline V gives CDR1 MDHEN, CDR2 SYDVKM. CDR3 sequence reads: CASSSSDNDYEQYF. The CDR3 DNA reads TGTGCCAGCAGTTCATCGGACAATGACTACGAGCAGTACTTC.

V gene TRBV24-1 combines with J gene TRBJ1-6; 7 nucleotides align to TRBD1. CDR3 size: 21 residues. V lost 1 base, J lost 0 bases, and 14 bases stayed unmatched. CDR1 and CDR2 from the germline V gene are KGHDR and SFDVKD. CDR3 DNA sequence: TGTGCCACCAGTGATTTAGAAGGCAGACAGGGAATAGGCTCCTATAATTCACCCCTCCACTTT. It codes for CATSDLEGRQGIGSYNSPLHF.

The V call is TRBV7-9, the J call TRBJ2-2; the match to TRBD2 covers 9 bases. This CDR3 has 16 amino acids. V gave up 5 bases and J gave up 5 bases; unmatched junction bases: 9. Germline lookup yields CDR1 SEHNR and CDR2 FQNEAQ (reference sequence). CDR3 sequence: CASSPPAGGPTGELFF. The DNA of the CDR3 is TGTGCCAGCAGCCCACCGGCGGGAGGGCCTACCGGGGAGCTGTTTTTT.

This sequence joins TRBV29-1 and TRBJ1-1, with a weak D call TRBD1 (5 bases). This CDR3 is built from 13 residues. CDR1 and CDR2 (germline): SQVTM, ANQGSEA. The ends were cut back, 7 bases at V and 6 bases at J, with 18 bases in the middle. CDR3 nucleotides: TGCAGCGCCCTCCCGCAGGGAGGAGCTGAAGCTTTCTTT. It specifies CSALPQGGAEAFF.

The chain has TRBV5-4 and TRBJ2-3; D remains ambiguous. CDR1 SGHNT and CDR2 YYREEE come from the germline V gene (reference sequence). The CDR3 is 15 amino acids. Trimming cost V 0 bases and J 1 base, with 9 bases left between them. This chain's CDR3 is CASSLVGRRTDTQYF. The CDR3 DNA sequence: TGTGCCAGCAGCTTGGTCGGCAGGCGCACAGATACGCAGTATTTT.

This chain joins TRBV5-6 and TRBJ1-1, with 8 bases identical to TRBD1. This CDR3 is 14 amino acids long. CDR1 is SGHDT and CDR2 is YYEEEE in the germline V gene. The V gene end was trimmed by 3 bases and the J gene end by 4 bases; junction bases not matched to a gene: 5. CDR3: CASSSITGGTEAFF. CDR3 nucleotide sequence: TGTGCCAGCAGCTCAATTACAGGGGGCACTGAAGCTTTCTTT.

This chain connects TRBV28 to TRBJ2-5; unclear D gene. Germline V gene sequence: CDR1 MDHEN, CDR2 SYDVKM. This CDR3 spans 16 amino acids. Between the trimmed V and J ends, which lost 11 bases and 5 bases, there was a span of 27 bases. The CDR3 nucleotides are TGTGCCTCCCACTCCATCCGGCCGCGGAACGGGGAGACCCAGTACTTC. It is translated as CASHSIRPRNGETQYF.

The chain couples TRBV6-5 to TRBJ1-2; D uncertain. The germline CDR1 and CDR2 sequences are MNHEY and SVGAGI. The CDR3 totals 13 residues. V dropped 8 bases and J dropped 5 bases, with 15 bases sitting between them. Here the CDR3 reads CASATPVGYGYTF. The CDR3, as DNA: TGTGCCAGCGCGACTCCAGTCGGATATGGCTACACCTTC.

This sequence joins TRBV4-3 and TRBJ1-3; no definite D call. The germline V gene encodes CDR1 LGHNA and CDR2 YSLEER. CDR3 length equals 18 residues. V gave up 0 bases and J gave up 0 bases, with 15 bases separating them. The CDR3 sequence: CASSQDVEWELSGNTIYF. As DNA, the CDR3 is TGCGCCAGCAGCCAAGACGTCGAGTGGGAGCTCTCTGGAAACACCATATATTTT.

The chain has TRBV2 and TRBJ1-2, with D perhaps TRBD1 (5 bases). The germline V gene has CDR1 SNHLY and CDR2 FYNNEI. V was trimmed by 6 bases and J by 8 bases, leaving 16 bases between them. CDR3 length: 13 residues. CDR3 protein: CASRWVGADGYTF. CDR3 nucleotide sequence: TGTGCCAGCAGATGGGTAGGGGCGGACGGCTACACCTTC.

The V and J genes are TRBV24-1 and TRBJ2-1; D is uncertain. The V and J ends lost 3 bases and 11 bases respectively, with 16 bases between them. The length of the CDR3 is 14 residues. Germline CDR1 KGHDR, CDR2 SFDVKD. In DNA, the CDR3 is TGTGCCACCAGTGATCCCCGTCTCTATATGAAGCAGTTCTTC. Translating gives CATSDPRLYMKQFF.

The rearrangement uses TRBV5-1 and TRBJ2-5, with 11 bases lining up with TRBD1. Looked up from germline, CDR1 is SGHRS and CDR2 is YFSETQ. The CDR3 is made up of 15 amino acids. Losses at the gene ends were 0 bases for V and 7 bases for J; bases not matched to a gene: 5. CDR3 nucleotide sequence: TGCGCCAGCAGCTTGGCGGACAGGGGGCGGGGGACCCAGTACTTC. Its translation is CASSLADRGRGTQYF.

CDR3 sequence reads: CASSPEGGASNQPQHF. In DNA, the CDR3 is TGTGCCAGCAGCCCAGAGGGGGGGGCGAGCAATCAGCCCCAGCATTTT. The rearrangement uses TRBV7-6 and TRBJ1-5; possibly TRBD1 for D (6 bases). The CDR3 covers 16 residues. The V end lost 5 bases, the J end lost 1 base, and 15 bases lay between the germline ends. Per the germline V gene, CDR1 is SGHVS and CDR2 is FNYEAQ.

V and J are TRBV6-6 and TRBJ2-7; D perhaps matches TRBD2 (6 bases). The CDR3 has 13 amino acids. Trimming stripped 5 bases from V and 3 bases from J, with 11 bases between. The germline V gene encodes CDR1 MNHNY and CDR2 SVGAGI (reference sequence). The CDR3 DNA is TGTGCCAGCAGTGGGGGGTCCAACTACGAGCAGTACTTC. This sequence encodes CASSGGSNYEQYF.

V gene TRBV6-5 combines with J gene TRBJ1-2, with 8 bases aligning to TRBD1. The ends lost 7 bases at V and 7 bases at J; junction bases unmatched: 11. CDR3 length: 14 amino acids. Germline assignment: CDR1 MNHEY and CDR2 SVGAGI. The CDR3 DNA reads TGTGCCAGCAAAGTTCCGGACAGGGCCGGTGGCTACACCTTC. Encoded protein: CASKVPDRAGGYTF.

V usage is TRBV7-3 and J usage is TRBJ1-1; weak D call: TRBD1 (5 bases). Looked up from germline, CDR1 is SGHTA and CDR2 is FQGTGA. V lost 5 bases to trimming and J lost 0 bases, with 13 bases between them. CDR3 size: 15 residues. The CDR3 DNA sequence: TGTGCCAGCAGCCCCGGGGGGGGAATGAACACTGAAGCTTTCTTT. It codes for CASSPGGGMNTEAFF.

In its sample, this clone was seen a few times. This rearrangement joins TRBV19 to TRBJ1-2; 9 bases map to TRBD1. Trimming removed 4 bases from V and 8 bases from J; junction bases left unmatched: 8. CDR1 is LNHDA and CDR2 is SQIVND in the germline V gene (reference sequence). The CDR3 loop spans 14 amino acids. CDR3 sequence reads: CASSTGQGAYGYTF. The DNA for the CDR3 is TGTGCCAGTAGTACGGGACAGGGCGCGTACGGCTACACCTTC.

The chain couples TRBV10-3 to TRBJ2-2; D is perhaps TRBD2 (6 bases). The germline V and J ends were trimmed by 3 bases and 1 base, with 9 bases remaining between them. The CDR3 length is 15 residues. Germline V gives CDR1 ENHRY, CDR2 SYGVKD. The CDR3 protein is CAISDGGENTGELFF. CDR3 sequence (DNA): TGTGCCATCAGTGATGGCGGGGAGAACACCGGGGAGCTGTTTTTT.

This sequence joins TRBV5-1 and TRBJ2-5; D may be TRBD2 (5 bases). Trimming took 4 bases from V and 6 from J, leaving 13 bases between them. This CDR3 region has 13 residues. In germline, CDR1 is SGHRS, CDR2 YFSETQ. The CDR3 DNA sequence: TGCGCCAGCAGCAGTACTAGTAGACAGACCCAGTACTTC. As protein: CASSSTSRQTQYF.

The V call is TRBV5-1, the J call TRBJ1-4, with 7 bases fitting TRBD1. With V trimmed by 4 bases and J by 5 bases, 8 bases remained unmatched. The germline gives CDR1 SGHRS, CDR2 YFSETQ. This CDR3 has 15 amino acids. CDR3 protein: CASSLAQGFNEKLFF. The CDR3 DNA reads TGCGCCAGCAGCCTGGCACAGGGGTTCAATGAAAAACTGTTTTTT.

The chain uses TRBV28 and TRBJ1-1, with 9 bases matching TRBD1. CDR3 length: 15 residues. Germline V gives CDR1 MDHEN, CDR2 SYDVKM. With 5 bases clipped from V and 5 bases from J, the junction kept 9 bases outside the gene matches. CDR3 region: CASSIYRGLGTEAFF. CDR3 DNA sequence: TGTGCCAGCAGTATCTACAGGGGGCTCGGAACTGAAGCTTTCTTT.